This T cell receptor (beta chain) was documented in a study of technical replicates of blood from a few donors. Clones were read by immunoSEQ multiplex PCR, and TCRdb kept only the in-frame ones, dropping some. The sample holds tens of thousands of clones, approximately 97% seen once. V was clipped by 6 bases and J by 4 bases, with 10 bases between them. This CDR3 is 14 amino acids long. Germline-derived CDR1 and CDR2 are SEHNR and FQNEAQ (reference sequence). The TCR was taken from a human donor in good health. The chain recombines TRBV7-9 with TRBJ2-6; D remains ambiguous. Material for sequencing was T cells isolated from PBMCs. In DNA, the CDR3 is TGTGCCAGCAGTCTGGGCGCGGGGGCCAACGTCCTGACTTTC. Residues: CASSLGAGANVLTF.